This entry concerns a single T cell receptor (beta chain). Its target is unknown. This record belongs to a study of T cell clonotyping in hematopoietic cell transplantation. Produced via immunoSEQ multiplex PCR; TCRdb's table is partial and in-frame only. The sample includes 70,000 or so clones, about 94% of them seen just once. General observations from the study: After transplant, recipient diversity fell while pathologically expanded clonotypes grew through day 180.

V lost 6 bases and J lost 6; bases outside the gene matches: 10. In germline, CDR1 is SNHLY, CDR2 FYNNEI. This CDR3 has 17 amino acids. The chain employs TRBV2 and TRBJ2-2, with 13 bases identical to TRBD2. The sequence came from a middle-aged man in good health. Some clones in this sample may be carry-over from other donors' samples. The sequencing input was peripheral blood mononuclear cells. CDR3 bases: TGTGCCAGCAGGGAAACTAGCGGGGGGGCCGGGGCCGGGGAGCTGTTTTTT. Protein sequence: CASRETSGGAGAGELFF.